A selection of T cell receptor beta chains follows, all from one sample in a study of neoadjuvant anti-PD-1 for oral cavity cancer. Only in-frame clones appear in the TCRdb table, and some are missing; sequencing was by immunoSEQ multiplex PCR. The sample yields around 7,000 clones, 45% seen once. Sequences were derived from tumor tissue, sampled before nivolumab (anti-PD-1) treatment. All receptors come from a person between 35 and 79 years old with oral cavity squamous cell carcinoma. CDR3s include the opening cysteine and the closing phenylalanine or tryptophan.

v_gene | CDR3aa
TRBV28 | CASSLFYEAFF
TRBV7-2 | CASSSEGLTGQETQYF
TRBV7-2 | CASRNSNQPQHF
TRBV5-1 | CASSSLGAGTQGSREQFF
TRBV9 | CASSPRGAISEQYF
TRBV7-2 | CASSSMGMNTEAFF
TRBV9 | CASSDPIGGGTKNIQYF
TRBV27 | CASSSRQGSNEKLFF
TRBV21-1 | CASSPRSGTPFYNEQFF
TRBV7-2 | CASSSWGGAGQPQHF
TRBV7-6 | CASSLGGGEQYF
TRBV29-1 | CSVGRDREAEAFF
TRBV7-9 | CASSLWEDRNEKLFF
TRBV11-2 | CASSLGGYQPQHF
TRBV4-1 | CASSQGPGDPIADTQYF
TRBV10-3 | CASARDGSSYEQYF
TRBV4-3 | CASSQYRQNYEQYF
TRBV11-2 | CASSTRGTSGIRGGQFF
TRBV7-2 | CASSLILGVGVNTEAFF
TRBV7-2 | CASNLAGAYTDTQYF
TRBV7-2 | CASSLVTGGKYEQYF
TRBV6-6 | CASSYTRDSGELFF
TRBV6-5 | CASSTDRNYEQYF
TRBV28 | CASSPRTGTNQPQHF
TRBV6-6 | CASSPTAGEQFF
TRBV19 | CASSPMGQANNEKLFF
TRBV9 | CASTPGAQDYGYTF
TRBV6-1 | CASSEDEGGGGNTIYF
TRBV7-3 | CASSLTGFTDTQYF
TRBV5-6 | CASSLGQSHFNYGYTF
TRBV6-1 | CASKWGDQETQYF
TRBV5-8 | CASSLLKGQPQHF
TRBV9 | CASSVEAGGPFAYEQYF
TRBV29-1 | CSVYLKDTASSYEQYF
TRBV9 | CASSVDPTSGVSSYNEQFF
TRBV7-8 | CASHDRVDYGYTF
TRBV9 | CASSVGGGRTGELFF
TRBV19 | CASSIGGRFSGNTIYF
TRBV28 | CASTRDRSASPLHF
TRBV2 | CASSEDGTGRNTIYF
TRBV11-2 | CASSSRQGAEDTQYF
TRBV7-2 | CASSLGGRSDTQYF
TRBV7-3 | CASSFPPLMGANTEAFF
TRBV19 | CASSDPGRGLNTEAFF